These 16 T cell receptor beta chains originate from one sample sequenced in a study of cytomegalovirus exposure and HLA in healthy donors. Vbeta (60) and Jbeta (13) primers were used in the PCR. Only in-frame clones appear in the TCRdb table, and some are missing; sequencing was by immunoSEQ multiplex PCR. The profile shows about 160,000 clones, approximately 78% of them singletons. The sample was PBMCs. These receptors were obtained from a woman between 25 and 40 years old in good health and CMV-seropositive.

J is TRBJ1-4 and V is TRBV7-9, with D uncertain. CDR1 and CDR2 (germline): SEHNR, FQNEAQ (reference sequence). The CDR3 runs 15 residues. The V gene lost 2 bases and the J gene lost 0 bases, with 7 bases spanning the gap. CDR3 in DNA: TGTGCCAGCAGCTTACGGGGTGCAACTAATGAAAAACTGTTTTTT. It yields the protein CASSLRGATNEKLFF. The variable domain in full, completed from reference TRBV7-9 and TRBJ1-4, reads DTGVSQNPRHKITKRGQNVTFRCDPISEHNRLYWYRQTLGQGPEFLTYFQNEAQLEKSRLLSDRFSAERPKGSFSTLEIQRTEQGDSAMYLCASSLRGATNEKLFFGSGTQLSVL.

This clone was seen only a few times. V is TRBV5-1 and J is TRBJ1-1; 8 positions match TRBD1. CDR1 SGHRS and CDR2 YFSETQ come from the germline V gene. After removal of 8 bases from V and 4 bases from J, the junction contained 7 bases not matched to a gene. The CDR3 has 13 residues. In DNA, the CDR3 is TGCGCCAGTCGGACAGGGCCGGTCACTGAAGCTTTCTTT. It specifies CASRTGPVTEAFF.

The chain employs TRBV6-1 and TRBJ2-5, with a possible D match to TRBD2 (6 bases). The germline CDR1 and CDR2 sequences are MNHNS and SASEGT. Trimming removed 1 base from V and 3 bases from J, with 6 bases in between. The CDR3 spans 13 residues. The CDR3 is CASSEGGEETQYF. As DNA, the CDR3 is TGTGCCAGCAGTGAAGGGGGGGAAGAGACCCAGTACTTC.

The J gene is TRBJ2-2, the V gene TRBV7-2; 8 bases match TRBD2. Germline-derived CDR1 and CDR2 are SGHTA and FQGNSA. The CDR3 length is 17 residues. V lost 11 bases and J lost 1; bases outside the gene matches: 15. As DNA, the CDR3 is TGTGCCCCCGCCACCGGAAGAGCGGGGGTGAACACCGGGGAGCTGTTTTTT. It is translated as CAPATGRAGVNTGELFF.

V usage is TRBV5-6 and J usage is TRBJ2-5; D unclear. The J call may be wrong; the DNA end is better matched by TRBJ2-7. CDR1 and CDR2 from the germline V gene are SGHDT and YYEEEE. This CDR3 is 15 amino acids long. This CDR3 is CASSKYSAISYEQYF. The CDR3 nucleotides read TGTGCCAGCAGCAAATACTCAGCGATCTCCTACGAGCAGTACTTC.

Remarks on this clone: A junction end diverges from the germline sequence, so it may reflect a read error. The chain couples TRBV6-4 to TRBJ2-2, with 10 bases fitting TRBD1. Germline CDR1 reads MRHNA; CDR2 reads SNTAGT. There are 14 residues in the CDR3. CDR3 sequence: CATRQGASSGQLFF. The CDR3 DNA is TGTGCCACCCGACAGGGGGCATCATCCGGGCAGCTGTTTTTT.

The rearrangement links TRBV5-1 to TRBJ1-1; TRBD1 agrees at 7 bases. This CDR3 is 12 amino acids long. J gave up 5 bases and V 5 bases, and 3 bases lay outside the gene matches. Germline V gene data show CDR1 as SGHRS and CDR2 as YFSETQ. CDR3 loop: CASRTGRTEAFF. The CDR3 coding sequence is TGCGCCAGCAGGACAGGGAGGACTGAAGCTTTCTTT.

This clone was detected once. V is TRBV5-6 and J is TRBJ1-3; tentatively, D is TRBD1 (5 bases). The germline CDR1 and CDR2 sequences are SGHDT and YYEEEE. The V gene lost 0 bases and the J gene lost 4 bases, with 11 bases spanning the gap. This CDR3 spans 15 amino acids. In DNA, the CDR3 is TGTGCCAGCAGCTTGGCCGGGGGAGCCGGAAACACCATATATTTT. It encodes CASSLAGGAGNTIYF.

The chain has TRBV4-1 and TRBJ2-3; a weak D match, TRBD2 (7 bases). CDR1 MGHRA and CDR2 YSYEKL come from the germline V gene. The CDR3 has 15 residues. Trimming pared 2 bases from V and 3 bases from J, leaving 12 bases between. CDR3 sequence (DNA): TGCGCCAGCAGCCAATGGCGGGGGCCGACAGATACGCAGTATTTT. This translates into CASSQWRGPTDTQYF.

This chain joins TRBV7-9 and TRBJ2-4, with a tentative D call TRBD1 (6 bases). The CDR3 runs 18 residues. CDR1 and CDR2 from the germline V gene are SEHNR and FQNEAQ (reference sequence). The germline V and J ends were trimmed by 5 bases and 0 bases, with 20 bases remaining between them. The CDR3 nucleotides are TGTGCCAGCAGCCCCAGTGGACAGCAGAGCCTAGCCAAAAACATTCAGTACTTC. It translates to CASSPSGQQSLAKNIQYF.

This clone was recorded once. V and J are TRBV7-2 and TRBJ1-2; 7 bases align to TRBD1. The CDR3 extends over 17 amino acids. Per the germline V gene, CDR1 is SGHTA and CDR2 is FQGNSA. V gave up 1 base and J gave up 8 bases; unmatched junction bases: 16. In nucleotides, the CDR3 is TGTGCCAGCAGCTTAGACCCCTTCAGGGGGGAATCTATGGGCTACACCTTC. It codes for CASSLDPFRGESMGYTF.

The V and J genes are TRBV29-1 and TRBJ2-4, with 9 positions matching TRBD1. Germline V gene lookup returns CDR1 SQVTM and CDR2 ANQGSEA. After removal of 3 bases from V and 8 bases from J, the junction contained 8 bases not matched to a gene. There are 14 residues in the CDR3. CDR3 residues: CSVDPTGGLDIQYF. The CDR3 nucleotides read TGCAGCGTTGATCCGACAGGGGGATTAGACATTCAGTACTTC.

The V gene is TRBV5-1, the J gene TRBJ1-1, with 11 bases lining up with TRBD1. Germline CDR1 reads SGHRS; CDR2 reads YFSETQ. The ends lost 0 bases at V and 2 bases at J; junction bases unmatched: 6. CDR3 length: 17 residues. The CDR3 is CASSLAGQGVQNTEAFF. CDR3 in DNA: TGCGCCAGCAGCTTGGCGGGACAGGGGGTCCAAAACACTGAAGCTTTCTTT.

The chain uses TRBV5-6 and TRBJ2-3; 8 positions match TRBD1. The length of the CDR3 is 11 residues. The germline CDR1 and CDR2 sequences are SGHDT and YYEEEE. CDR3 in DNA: TGTGCAGCAGGGGGCTCGGATACGCAGTATTTT. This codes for CAAGGSDTQYF.

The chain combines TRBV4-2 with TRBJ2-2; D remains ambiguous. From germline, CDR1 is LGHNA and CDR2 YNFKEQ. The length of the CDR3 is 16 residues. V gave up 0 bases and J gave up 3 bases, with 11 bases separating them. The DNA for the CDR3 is TGTGCCAGCAGCCAAGATCTTAGGCAGGACACCGGGGAGCTGTTTTTT. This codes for CASSQDLRQDTGELFF.

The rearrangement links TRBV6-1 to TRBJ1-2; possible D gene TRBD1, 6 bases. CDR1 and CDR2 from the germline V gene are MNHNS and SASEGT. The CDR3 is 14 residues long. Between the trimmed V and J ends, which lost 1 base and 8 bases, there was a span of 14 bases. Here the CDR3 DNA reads TGTGCCAGCAGTGAAGTGGGGGGGCTCGGGGGCTACACCTTC. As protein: CASSEVGGLGGYTF.